These T cell receptor beta chains were read from a single sample in a study of blood T cell repertoires in COVID-19. This table comes from immunoSEQ multiplex PCR, and its TCRdb copy is limited to in-frame clones, with some not included. Among just over 250,000 clones listed, around four fifths were seen once. The sequenced sample was PBMCs or T cells enriched from blood (not recorded which). These TCRs come from a man aged 25-45 years with acute COVID-19. Each CDR3 is given without its conserved first and last residue.

J gene: TRBJ1-1
V gene: TRBV7-9
CDR3 protein: ASSLEQGRSF

J gene: TRBJ2-1
V gene: TRBV9
CDR3 protein: ASSPLSGASGGREQF

J gene: TRBJ1-2
V gene: TRBV18
CDR3 protein: ASSRGQANYGYT

J gene: TRBJ1-2
V gene: TRBV6-5
CDR3 protein: ASRPSNYGYT

J gene: TRBJ1-1
V gene: TRBV2
CDR3 protein: ASSEARQGQAF

J gene: TRBJ2-1
V gene: TRBV19
CDR3 protein: ASTGRAYEQF

J gene: TRBJ1-6
V gene: TRBV5-1
CDR3 protein: ASSPGTGTGVYNSPLH

J gene: TRBJ1-5
V gene: TRBV27
CDR3 protein: ASSFQGAGQPQH

J gene: TRBJ2-1
V gene: TRBV5-4
CDR3 protein: ASSLVDNEQF

J gene: TRBJ1-1
V gene: TRBV15
CDR3 protein: ATSRDRKQNEAF

J gene: TRBJ2-1
V gene: TRBV7-7
CDR3 protein: ASSPGGSSYNEQF

J gene: TRBJ2-5
V gene: TRBV25-1
CDR3 protein: ASSARGAGGETQY

J gene: TRBJ1-3
V gene: TRBV15
CDR3 protein: ATSRGEEGSGNTIY

J gene: TRBJ2-1
V gene: TRBV7-7
CDR3 protein: ASSLGGLAGINEQF

J gene: TRBJ2-4
V gene: TRBV28
CDR3 protein: ASNQFRGTGNIQY

J gene: TRBJ2-2
V gene: TRBV5-4
CDR3 protein: ASSFGQKNTGELF

J gene: TRBJ1-4
V gene: TRBV6-5
CDR3 protein: ASGGAGIEKLF

J gene: TRBJ1-5
V gene: TRBV20-1
CDR3 protein: SASVSRGNQPQH

J gene: TRBJ2-5
V gene: TRBV6-5
CDR3 protein: ASTPGVPSGTQY

J gene: TRBJ2-2
V gene: TRBV9
CDR3 protein: ASSVEGQRENTGELF

J gene: TRBJ2-2
V gene: TRBV13
CDR3 protein: ASRSGTGNTGELF

J gene: TRBJ1-6
V gene: TRBV14
CDR3 protein: ASSRTRRDTAYVEISPLH

J gene: TRBJ2-3
V gene: TRBV24-1
CDR3 protein: ATSDQTGTSGRIADTQY

J gene: TRBJ2-3
V gene: TRBV4-2
CDR3 protein: ASSPARYTDTQY

J gene: TRBJ1-6
V gene: TRBV28
CDR3 protein: ASSLQGRSSPFH

J gene: TRBJ2-5
V gene: TRBV14
CDR3 protein: ASSQDGLIQETQY

J gene: TRBJ2-3
V gene: TRBV6-4
CDR3 protein: ASSELAGGDTQY

J gene: TRBJ1-1
V gene: TRBV28
CDR3 protein: ASTQFGQKTWGNTEAF

J gene: TRBJ2-2
V gene: TRBV5-4
CDR3 protein: ASSLSKRDTGELF

J gene: TRBJ1-2
V gene: TRBV21-1
CDR3 protein: ASPPGQGRANYGYT

J gene: TRBJ1-2
V gene: TRBV14
CDR3 protein: ASSQATGVDYGYT

J gene: TRBJ2-1
V gene: TRBV19
CDR3 protein: ASSIQGGGRYNEQF

J gene: TRBJ2-3
V gene: TRBV6-4
CDR3 protein: ASSDGSGGRTDTQY

J gene: TRBJ2-3
V gene: TRBV6-2/TRBV6-3
CDR3 protein: ASSYGFSTDTQY

J gene: TRBJ1-1
V gene: TRBV1
CDR3 protein: TSKRGTEAF

J gene: TRBJ1-1
V gene: TRBV19
CDR3 protein: ASRSLRADTEAF

J gene: TRBJ1-6
V gene: TRBV6-5
CDR3 protein: ASESVNNSPLH

J gene: TRBJ1-4
V gene: TRBV7-2
CDR3 protein: ASSTDRAVGKLF

J gene: TRBJ2-1
V gene: TRBV7-9
CDR3 protein: ASSPTGTANEQF

J gene: TRBJ2-3
V gene: TRBV2
CDR3 protein: ASSEFRIDTQY

J gene: TRBJ2-1
V gene: TRBV2
CDR3 protein: ASSETGINEQF

J gene: TRBJ1-6
V gene: TRBV5-1
CDR3 protein: ASSLLGATSPLH

J gene: TRBJ2-1
V gene: TRBV3-1/TRBV3-2
CDR3 protein: ASRRDNEQF

J gene: TRBJ1-2
V gene: TRBV27
CDR3 protein: ASSFSRGINGYT